Following are 15 T cell receptor beta chains from one sample sequenced in a study of blood T cell repertoires in COVID-19. Sequencing was performed with immunoSEQ multiplex PCR; in TCRdb, only in-frame clones are kept and a portion is missing. This sample yields under 300,000 clones, of which approximately 86% are seen a single time; approximately 1% belongs to the top ten. The specimen sequenced was PBMCs or T cells enriched from blood (not recorded which). All receptors come from a woman aged 25-40 years who had recovered from COVID-19.

The CDR3 loop reads CASRRGGAFSYNEQFF. CDR3 nucleotides: TGTGCCAGCAGGCGTGGGGGGGCCTTCTCCTACAATGAGCAGTTCTTC. The rearrangement links TRBV27 to TRBJ2-1; weak D call: TRBD2 (7 bases). In germline, CDR1 is MNHEY, CDR2 SMNVEV (reference sequence). This CDR3 region has 16 residues. V was pared by 6 bases and J by 0 bases, with 15 bases between.

The chain couples TRBV4-1 to TRBJ1-1, with 11 bases matching TRBD1. The V gene's germline CDR1 is MGHRA and CDR2 YSYEKL. The trim removed 4 bases at V and 8 bases at J, leaving 9 bases unmatched. The CDR3 extends over 15 amino acids. The CDR3 is CASSPRDRGTFEAFF. CDR3 in DNA: TGCGCCAGCAGCCCGCGGGACAGGGGGACTTTCGAAGCTTTCTTT.

In its sample, this clone was seen a few times. CDR3: CAWSVIRDSNQPQHF. The CDR3, as DNA: TGTGCCTGGAGTGTGATACGGGATAGCAATCAGCCCCAGCATTTT. The V gene is TRBV30, the J gene TRBJ1-5; D gene ambiguous. Germline-derived CDR1 and CDR2 are GTSNPN and SVGIG (reference sequence). The V and J ends lost 0 bases and 0 bases respectively, with 9 bases between them. The CDR3 consists of 15 residues.

DNA for the CDR3: TGTGCCAGTAGCCGGGGGACAGGGTGGGATGGCTACACCTTC. Its translation: CASSRGTGWDGYTF. The J gene is TRBJ1-2, the V gene TRBV19, with 9 bases matching TRBD1. The CDR3 sequence is 14 residues long. With 6 bases clipped from V and 6 bases from J, the junction kept 8 bases outside the gene matches. Per the germline V gene, CDR1 is LNHDA and CDR2 is SQIVND (reference sequence).

This chain joins TRBV30 and TRBJ1-5; 8 bases map to TRBD1. The J segment lost 4 bases and the V segment lost 2 bases, leaving 4 bases of the junction unmatched. Germline V gene lookup returns CDR1 GTSNPN and CDR2 SVGIG (reference sequence). This CDR3 has 14 amino acids. The CDR3 protein is CAWSTGGYNQPQHF. The CDR3, as DNA: TGTGCCTGGAGTACAGGGGGTTATAATCAGCCCCAGCATTTT.

The chain uses TRBV27 and TRBJ2-3, with 10 bases aligning to TRBD2. The V gene end was trimmed by 6 bases and the J gene end by 2 bases; junction bases not matched to a gene: 11. CDR1 is MNHEY and CDR2 is SMNVEV in the germline V gene (reference sequence). This CDR3 has 17 residues. The CDR3 DNA is TGTGCCAGCAGCATAAAAGGACTAGCGGATTTCACAGATACGCAGTATTTT. It is translated as CASSIKGLADFTDTQYF.

The rearrangement joins TRBV4-3 to TRBJ2-2; D is possibly TRBD2 (6 bases). This CDR3 is built from 16 residues. Trimming pared 4 bases from V and 7 bases from J, leaving 19 bases between. The germline V gene has CDR1 LGHNA and CDR2 YSLEER. CDR3: CASSLMMPGGGGELFF. The DNA of the CDR3 is TGCGCCAGCAGCCTCATGATGCCTGGGGGAGGCGGGGAGCTGTTTTTT.

The chain employs TRBV7-8 and TRBJ2-2; weak D call: TRBD1 (5 bases). This CDR3 comprises 16 residues. V lost 1 base to trimming and J lost 4 bases, with 13 bases between them. Germline CDR1 reads SGHVS; CDR2 reads FQNEAQ. This CDR3 is CASSLGQGTPTGELFF. The CDR3, as DNA: TGTGCCAGCAGCTTAGGGCAGGGTACCCCCACCGGGGAGCTGTTTTTT.

Written as DNA, the CDR3 is TGCGCCAGCAGTGACCCCGGCGCGGTTAATGAGCAGTTCTTC. As protein: CASSDPGAVNEQFF. This chain connects TRBV10-1 to TRBJ2-1; D is unclear. V was clipped by 3 bases and J by 7 bases, with 13 bases between them. Looked up from germline, CDR1 is WNHNN and CDR2 is SYGVQD (reference sequence). The CDR3 runs to 14 residues.

The gene calls are TRBV2 and TRBJ2-3; 14 nucleotides line up with TRBD2. Per germline, CDR1 SNHLY and CDR2 FYNNEI. This CDR3 is built from 21 residues. V dropped 2 bases and J dropped 1; count of bases not matched to a gene: 14. CDR3 sequence: CASSEFPGTSGGSWGTDTQYF. For the CDR3, the DNA is TGTGCCAGCAGTGAATTTCCCGGGACTAGCGGGGGTTCGTGGGGCACAGATACGCAGTATTTT. Supplemented by reference TRBV2 and TRBJ2-3, the full variable domain reads EPEVTQTPSHQVTQMGQEVILRCVPISNHLYFYWYRQILGQKVEFLVSFYNNEISEKSEIFDDQFSVERPDGSNFTLKIRSTKLEDSAMYFCASSEFPGTSGGSWGTDTQYFGPGTRLTVL.

The chain employs TRBV5-1 and TRBJ2-7; D perhaps matches TRBD2 (5 bases). The CDR3 loop spans 13 amino acids. The germline V and J ends were trimmed by 2 bases and 7 bases, with 13 bases remaining between them. Germline values: CDR1 SGHRS, CDR2 YFSETQ. The CDR3 nucleotides read TGCGCCAGCAGCTTATCCCGCGGGTCAGAGCAGTACTTC. Translated: CASSLSRGSEQYF.

This chain links TRBV7-2 with TRBJ2-3; D is unresolved. Deletions cut 1 base from V and 4 bases from J, with 12 bases between. The CDR3 contains 15 residues. Germline CDR1 reads SGHTA; CDR2 reads FQGNSA. CDR3 amino acids: CASSLVGRSADTQYF. The CDR3 coding sequence is TGTGCCAGCAGCTTAGTGGGTAGGAGTGCAGATACGCAGTATTTT.

The chain uses TRBV24-1 and TRBJ2-1; 9 bases align to TRBD2. The ends lost 3 bases at V and 8 bases at J; junction bases unmatched: 16. The CDR3 runs 18 residues. Looked up from germline, CDR1 is KGHDR and CDR2 is SFDVKD. CDR3 bases: TGTGCCACCAGTGATCCACAACCTAGCGGGGCAGGTTACGATGAGCAGTTCTTC. It is translated as CATSDPQPSGAGYDEQFF.

The chain carries TRBV5-4 and TRBJ1-2; 11 bases fit TRBD1. Germline values: CDR1 SGHNT, CDR2 YYREEE (reference sequence). The CDR3 has 14 amino acids. Unmatched junction bases numbered 2, after V lost 3 bases and J lost 4 bases. CDR3 in DNA: TGTGCCAGCAGCTCGGACAGGGGGCCCTATGGCTACACCTTC. It yields the protein CASSSDRGPYGYTF.

Only a few counts were recorded for this clone. This chain joins TRBV20-1 and TRBJ1-6; weak D call: TRBD1 (6 bases). Per germline, CDR1 DFQATT and CDR2 SNEGSKA (reference sequence). Deletions cut 7 bases from V and 7 bases from J, with 8 bases between. This CDR3 is 11 amino acids long. CDR3 sequence (DNA): TGCAGTGGGGGGCTCAATTCACCCCTCCACTTT. Its protein is CSGGLNSPLHF.